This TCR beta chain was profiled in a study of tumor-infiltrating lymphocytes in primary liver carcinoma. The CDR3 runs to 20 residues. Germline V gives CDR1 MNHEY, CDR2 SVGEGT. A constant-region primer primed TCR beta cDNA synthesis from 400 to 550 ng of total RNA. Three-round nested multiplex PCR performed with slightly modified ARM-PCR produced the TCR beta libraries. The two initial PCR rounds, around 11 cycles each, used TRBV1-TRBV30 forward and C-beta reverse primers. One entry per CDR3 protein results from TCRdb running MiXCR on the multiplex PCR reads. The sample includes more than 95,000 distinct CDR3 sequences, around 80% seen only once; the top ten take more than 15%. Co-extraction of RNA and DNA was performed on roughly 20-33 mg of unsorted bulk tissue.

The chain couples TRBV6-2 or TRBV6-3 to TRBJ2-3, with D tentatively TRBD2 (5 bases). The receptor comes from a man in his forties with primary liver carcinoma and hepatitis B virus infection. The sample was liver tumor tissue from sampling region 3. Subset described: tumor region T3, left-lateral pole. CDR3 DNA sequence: TGTGATAGCCTACTAGGCCCTAGCCGGAACGTCCCCCCTGGCACAGATACGCAGTATTTT. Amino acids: CDSLLGPSRNVPPGTDTQYF.